The T cell receptor beta chain under discussion was sequenced for a study of CD8 T cells in ankylosing spondylitis. Overall study findings and caveats: What appeared characteristic of ankylosing spondylitis blood was a TCR beta motif of fewer than ten highly homologous variants.

Trimming removed 1 base from V and 6 bases from J; junction bases left unmatched: 6. Per the germline V gene, CDR1 is SGDLS and CDR2 is YYNGEE. The CDR3 loop spans 16 amino acids. In its sample, this clonotype was seen many times. Its antigen remains unidentified. TCRdb ran MiXCR on the 5' RACE reads and lists one entry per CDR3 protein. The sample records 450,000 to 550,000 distinct CDR3 sequences, approximately 5.3% being singletons. The receptor was isolated from a male donor with ankylosing spondylitis. The sequenced sample was blood, either unsorted or a sorted T cell fraction (not recorded which). This chain uses TRBV9 with TRBJ1-5; TRBD1 aligns across 11 bases. The DNA for the CDR3 is TGTGCCAGCAGCGTACAAGGACAGGGGGCTGGTCAGCCCCAGCATTTT. It translates to CASSVQGQGAGQPQHF.